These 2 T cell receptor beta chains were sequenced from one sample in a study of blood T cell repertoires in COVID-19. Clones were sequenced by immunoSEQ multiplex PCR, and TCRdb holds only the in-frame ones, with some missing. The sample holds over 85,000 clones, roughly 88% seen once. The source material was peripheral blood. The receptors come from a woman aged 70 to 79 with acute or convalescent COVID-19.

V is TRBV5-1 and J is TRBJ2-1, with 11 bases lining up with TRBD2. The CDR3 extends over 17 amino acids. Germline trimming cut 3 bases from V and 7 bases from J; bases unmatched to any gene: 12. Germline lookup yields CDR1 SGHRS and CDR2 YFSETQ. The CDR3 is CASSWSSGGSVRNEQFF. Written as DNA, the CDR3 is TGCGCCAGCAGCTGGTCTAGCGGGGGGAGCGTTCGGAATGAGCAGTTCTTC.

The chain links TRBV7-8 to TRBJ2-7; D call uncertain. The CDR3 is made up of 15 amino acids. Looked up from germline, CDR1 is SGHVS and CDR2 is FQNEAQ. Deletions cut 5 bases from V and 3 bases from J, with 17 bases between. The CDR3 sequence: CASSVSGPTFYEQYF. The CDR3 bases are TGTGCCAGCAGCGTCTCAGGCCCAACCTTCTACGAGCAGTACTTC.